The present entry profiles one TCR beta chain with its context. Antigen: not known. Some clones are missing from TCRdb's copy, which holds only in-frame ones; the method was immunoSEQ multiplex PCR. The repertoire includes 750,000 to 1,000,000 clones, 90% to 95% of them detected once, and 20% to 30% sits in the top ten. This record belongs to a study of shared clonotypes between healthy human individuals. Overall study results and limits: The genetic and exposure-history diversity represented was limited by few donors. What rarefaction showed was incomplete sorted-subset sequencing despite large depth.

CDR3 length equals 13 residues. V shed 10 bases and J shed 1 base, with 14 bases lying between them. Germline CDR1 and CDR2: MNHNY and SVGAGI (reference sequence). CD45RO-negative cells were positively selected for CCR7, leaving out terminally differentiated effector memory CD45RA+ cells. Within Nashville, Tennessee resided all donors, each a Caucasian adult. Sequencing was carried out using naive CD8+ T cells sorted from blood. The sequence was collected from a man younger than 45 in good health. The J gene is TRBJ2-7, the V gene TRBV6-6; no reliable D call. CDR3 protein: CATPEFRSYEQYF. The CDR3, as DNA: TGTGCCACCCCGGAGTTTCGATCCTACGAGCAGTACTTC.